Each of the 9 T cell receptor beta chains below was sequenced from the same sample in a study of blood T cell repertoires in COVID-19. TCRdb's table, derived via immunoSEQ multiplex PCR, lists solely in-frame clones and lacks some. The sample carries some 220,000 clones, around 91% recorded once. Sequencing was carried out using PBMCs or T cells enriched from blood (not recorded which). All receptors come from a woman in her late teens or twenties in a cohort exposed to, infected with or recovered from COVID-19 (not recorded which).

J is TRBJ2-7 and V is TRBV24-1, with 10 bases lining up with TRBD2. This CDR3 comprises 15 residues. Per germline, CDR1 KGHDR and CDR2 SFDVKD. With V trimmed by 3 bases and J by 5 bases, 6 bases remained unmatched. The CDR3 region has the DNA TGTGCCACCAGTGATACGGGACTAGCGTTCGACGAGCAGTACTTC. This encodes CATSDTGLAFDEQYF.

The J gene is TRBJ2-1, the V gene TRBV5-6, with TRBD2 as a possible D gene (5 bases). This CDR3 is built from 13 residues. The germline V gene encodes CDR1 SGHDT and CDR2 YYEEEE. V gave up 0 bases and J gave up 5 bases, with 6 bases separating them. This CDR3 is CASSLVANNEQFF. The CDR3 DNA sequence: TGTGCCAGCAGCTTGGTAGCGAACAATGAGCAGTTCTTC.

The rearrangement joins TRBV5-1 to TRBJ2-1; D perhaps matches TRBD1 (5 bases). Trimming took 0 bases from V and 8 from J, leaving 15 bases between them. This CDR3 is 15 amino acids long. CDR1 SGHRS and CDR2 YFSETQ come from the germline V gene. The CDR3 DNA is TGCGCCAGCAGCTTGGCCGGTTTGGACAACGATGAGCAGTTCTTC. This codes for CASSLAGLDNDEQFF.

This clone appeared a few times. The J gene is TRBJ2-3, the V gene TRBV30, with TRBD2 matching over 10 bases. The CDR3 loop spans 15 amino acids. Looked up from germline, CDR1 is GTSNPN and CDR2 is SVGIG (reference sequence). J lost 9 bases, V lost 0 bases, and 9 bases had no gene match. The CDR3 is CAWSVPLAGASTQYF. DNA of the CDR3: TGTGCCTGGAGTGTACCCCTAGCGGGAGCTTCGACGCAGTATTTT.

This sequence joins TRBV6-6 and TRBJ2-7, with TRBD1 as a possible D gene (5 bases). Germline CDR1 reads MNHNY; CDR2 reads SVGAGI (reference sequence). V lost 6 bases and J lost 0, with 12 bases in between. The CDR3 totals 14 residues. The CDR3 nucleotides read TGTGCCAGCAGCCAACAGGAGAGCTCCTACGAGCAGTACTTC. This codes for CASSQQESSYEQYF.

CDR3 region: CASSLKGGSGGPPTDTQYF. CDR3 DNA: TGTGCCAGCAGCTTAAAGGGTGGGAGCGGGGGGCCCCCCACAGATACGCAGTATTTT. The gene calls are TRBV7-2 and TRBJ2-3; TRBD2 matches at 9 bases. The CDR3 length is 19 residues. V was pared by 2 bases and J by 2 bases, with 14 bases of the junction left unmatched. CDR1 and CDR2 (germline): SGHTA, FQGNSA. Supplemented by reference TRBV7-2 and TRBJ2-3, the full variable domain reads GAGVSQSPSNKVTEKGKDVELRCDPISGHTALYWYRQSLGQGLEFLIYFQGNSAPDKSGLPSDRFSAERTGGSVSTLTIQRTQQEDSAVYLCASSLKGGSGGPPTDTQYFGPGTRLTVL.

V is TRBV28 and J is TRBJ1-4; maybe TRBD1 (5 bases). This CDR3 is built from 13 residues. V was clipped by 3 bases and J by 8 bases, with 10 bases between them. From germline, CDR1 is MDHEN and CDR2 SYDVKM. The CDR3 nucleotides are TGTGCCAGCAGTTTTTTGACAGACGAAAAACTGTTTTTT. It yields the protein CASSFLTDEKLFF. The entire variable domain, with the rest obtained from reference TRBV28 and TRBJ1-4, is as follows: DVKVTQSSRYLVKRTGEKVFLECVQDMDHENMFWYRQDPGLGLRLIYFSYDVKMKEKGDIPEGYSVSREKKERFSLILESASTNQTSMYLCASSFLTDEKLFFGSGTQLSVL.

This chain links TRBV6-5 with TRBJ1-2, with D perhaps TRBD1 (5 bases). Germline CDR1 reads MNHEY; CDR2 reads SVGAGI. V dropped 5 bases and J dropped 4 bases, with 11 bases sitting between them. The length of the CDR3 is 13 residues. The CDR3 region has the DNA TGTGCCAGCAGTCGCGACAGCCCCTATGGCTACACCTTC. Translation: CASSRDSPYGYTF.

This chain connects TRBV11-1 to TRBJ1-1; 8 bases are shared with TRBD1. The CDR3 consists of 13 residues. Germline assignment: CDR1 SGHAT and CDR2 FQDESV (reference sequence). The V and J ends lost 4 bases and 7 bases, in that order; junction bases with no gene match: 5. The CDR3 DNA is TGTGCCAGCAGCTCGACAGGGGTCGGTGAAGCTTTCTTT. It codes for CASSSTGVGEAFF.